These T cell receptor beta chains were read from a single sample in a study of blood T cell repertoires in COVID-19. Here immunoSEQ multiplex PCR was the method, and the copy in TCRdb shows in-frame clones only, minus some. The table lists tens of thousands of clones, 65% to 90% of them singletons. The sequenced material came from peripheral blood. These receptors came from a woman aged 80 or over with acute or convalescent COVID-19. CDR3s include the opening cysteine and the closing phenylalanine or tryptophan. The order of the fields is clone size, J gene, V gene, D gene, CDR3 protein, CDR3 DNA. A D gene is named only where the DNA matches it firmly. For some rows the clone size is stated as once, few or many, or as a class when expanded; others skip it.

abundance: NA
j_gene: TRBJ1-5
v_gene: TRBV10-3
d_gene: NA
CDR3aa: CAISGSSNQPQHF
CDR3nt: TGTGCCATCAGTGGCAGTAGCAATCAGCCCCAGCATTTT

abundance: few
j_gene: TRBJ1-6
v_gene: TRBV19
d_gene: TRBD1
CDR3aa: CASSIGGTGNSPLHF
CDR3nt: TGTGCCAGTAGTATAGGAGGGACAGGGAATTCACCCCTCCACTTT

abundance: NA
j_gene: TRBJ1-6
v_gene: TRBV13
d_gene: NA
CDR3aa: CASSLGRQVGLHF
CDR3nt: TGTGCCAGCAGCTTAGGTAGGCAGGTCGGCCTCCACTTT

abundance: NA
j_gene: TRBJ1-3
v_gene: TRBV3-1/TRBV3-2
d_gene: TRBD1
CDR3aa: CASSQDIGTGRNTIYF
CDR3nt: TGTGCCAGCAGCCAAGATATTGGGACAGGGAGAAACACCATATATTTT

abundance: NA
j_gene: TRBJ1-2
v_gene: TRBV6-5
d_gene: NA
CDR3aa: CASSWGSTNYGYTF
CDR3nt: TGTGCCAGCAGTTGGGGCAGTACTAACTATGGCTACACCTTC

abundance: NA
j_gene: TRBJ1-5
v_gene: TRBV19
d_gene: TRBD1
CDR3aa: CASTSTGINQPQHF
CDR3nt: TGTGCCAGTACCTCGACAGGGATAAATCAGCCCCAGCATTTT

abundance: NA
j_gene: TRBJ2-5
v_gene: TRBV6-5
d_gene: TRBD1
CDR3aa: CASRAGDRAKETQYF
CDR3nt: TGTGCCAGCAGAGCCGGGGACAGGGCTAAAGAGACCCAGTACTTC

abundance: NA
j_gene: TRBJ1-6
v_gene: TRBV3-1/TRBV3-2
d_gene: NA
CDR3aa: CASSQVQGNSPLHF
CDR3nt: TGTGCCAGCAGCCAAGTGCAGGGGAATTCACCCCTCCACTTT

abundance: few
j_gene: TRBJ1-1
v_gene: TRBV4-1
d_gene: NA
CDR3aa: CASSQGPPRFMNTEAFF
CDR3nt: TGCGCCAGCAGCCAGGGGCCGCCCCGCTTCATGAACACTGAAGCTTTCTTT

abundance: NA
j_gene: TRBJ1-6
v_gene: TRBV27
d_gene: NA
CDR3aa: CASSPPKGQSNSPLHF
CDR3nt: TGTGCCAGCAGCCCCCCGAAGGGGCAGAGTAATTCACCCCTCCACTTT

abundance: NA
j_gene: TRBJ1-5
v_gene: TRBV5-1
d_gene: NA
CDR3aa: CASSRGGGSEPQHF
CDR3nt: TGCGCCAGCAGCAGGGGGGGAGGGAGTGAGCCCCAGCATTTT

abundance: NA
j_gene: TRBJ1-3
v_gene: TRBV3-1/TRBV3-2
d_gene: NA
CDR3aa: CASSRRTGNSGNTIYF
CDR3nt: TGTGCCAGCAGCCGTCGCACAGGGAACTCTGGAAACACCATATATTTT

abundance: NA
j_gene: TRBJ2-1
v_gene: TRBV3-1/TRBV3-2
d_gene: NA
CDR3aa: CASSQGTTGANEQFF
CDR3nt: TGTGCCAGCAGCCAAGGGACTACCGGGGCCAATGAGCAGTTCTTC

abundance: NA
j_gene: TRBJ2-7
v_gene: TRBV15
d_gene: NA
CDR3aa: CATSRDRGRGRTEQYF
CDR3nt: TGTGCCACCAGCAGAGATCGGGGCAGGGGCCGAACCGAGCAGTACTTC

abundance: NA
j_gene: TRBJ1-2
v_gene: TRBV6-1
d_gene: NA
CDR3aa: CASSEPPGKNYGYTF
CDR3nt: TGTGCCAGCAGTGAACCGCCGGGGAAAAACTATGGCTACACCTTC

abundance: few
j_gene: TRBJ1-1
v_gene: TRBV14
d_gene: NA
CDR3aa: CASSSGGTPEAFF
CDR3nt: TGTGCCAGCAGCTCGGGGGGGACGCCTGAAGCTTTCTTT

abundance: NA
j_gene: TRBJ1-6
v_gene: TRBV7-9
d_gene: TRBD1
CDR3aa: CASSPRRSQGDESPLHF
CDR3nt: TGTGCCAGCAGTCCAAGGAGGAGCCAGGGGGATGAATCACCCCTCCACTTT

abundance: NA
j_gene: TRBJ2-1
v_gene: TRBV6-5
d_gene: TRBD2
CDR3aa: CASRTTSGGHNEQFF
CDR3nt: TGTGCCAGCAGAACGACTAGCGGGGGGCACAATGAGCAGTTCTTC

abundance: NA
j_gene: TRBJ1-6
v_gene: TRBV6-5
d_gene: TRBD1
CDR3aa: CASSYRQGRGSPLHF
CDR3nt: TGTGCCAGCAGTTATAGACAGGGCCGGGGTTCACCCCTCCACTTT

abundance: NA
j_gene: TRBJ2-5
v_gene: TRBV3-1/TRBV3-2
d_gene: TRBD1
CDR3aa: CASSPTDRGETQYF
CDR3nt: TGTGCCAGCAGCCCTACGGACAGGGGGGAGACCCAGTACTTC

abundance: NA
j_gene: TRBJ1-2
v_gene: TRBV3-1/TRBV3-2
d_gene: TRBD1
CDR3aa: CASSHHDRDGYTF
CDR3nt: TGTGCCAGCAGCCACCACGACAGGGATGGCTACACCTTC

abundance: NA
j_gene: TRBJ1-2
v_gene: TRBV6-6
d_gene: TRBD1
CDR3aa: CASSYTQGGVTF
CDR3nt: TGTGCCAGCAGTTACACACAGGGGGGTGTAACCTTC

abundance: NA
j_gene: TRBJ1-5
v_gene: TRBV6-5
d_gene: TRBD1
CDR3aa: CASRRQGQGNQPQHF
CDR3nt: TGTGCCAGCAGACGACAGGGGCAGGGGAATCAGCCCCAGCATTTT

abundance: NA
j_gene: TRBJ2-6
v_gene: TRBV6-5
d_gene: NA
CDR3aa: CASSRSSGANVLTF
CDR3nt: TGTGCCAGCAGTCGGAGCTCTGGGGCCAACGTCCTGACTTTC

abundance: NA
j_gene: TRBJ1-2
v_gene: TRBV4-1
d_gene: NA
CDR3aa: CASSQTGSFYGYTF
CDR3nt: TGCGCCAGCAGCCAAACAGGCTCCTTCTATGGCTACACCTTC

abundance: few
j_gene: TRBJ2-7
v_gene: TRBV5-1
d_gene: TRBD2
CDR3aa: CASSLDISGAIPYEQYF
CDR3nt: TGCGCCAGCAGCTTGGATATTAGCGGGGCTATTCCCTACGAGCAGTACTTC

abundance: NA
j_gene: TRBJ1-5
v_gene: TRBV7-6
d_gene: NA
CDR3aa: CASSLGEGNQPQHF
CDR3nt: TGTGCCAGCAGCTTGGGGGAGGGAAACCAGCCCCAGCATTTT

abundance: NA
j_gene: TRBJ2-1
v_gene: TRBV9
d_gene: TRBD2
CDR3aa: CASSPGLAGYNEQFF
CDR3nt: TGTGCCAGCAGCCCAGGACTAGCGGGGTACAATGAGCAGTTCTTC

abundance: once
j_gene: TRBJ1-5
v_gene: TRBV4-2
d_gene: TRBD1
CDR3aa: CASSLTGGNQPQHF
CDR3nt: TGTGCCAGCAGCCTAACAGGGGGCAATCAGCCCCAGCATTTT

abundance: NA
j_gene: TRBJ1-2
v_gene: TRBV7-9
d_gene: NA
CDR3aa: CAGGREGNYGYTF
CDR3nt: TGTGCCGGAGGTAGGGAAGGAAACTATGGCTACACCTTC

abundance: once
j_gene: TRBJ2-1
v_gene: TRBV3-1/TRBV3-2
d_gene: TRBD1
CDR3aa: CASSLLGGTGSGNEQFF
CDR3nt: TGTGCCAGCAGCCTCCTTGGCGGGACAGGGAGTGGCAATGAGCAGTTCTTC

abundance: NA
j_gene: TRBJ2-2
v_gene: TRBV9
d_gene: NA
CDR3aa: CASSVIQNTGELFF
CDR3nt: TGTGCCAGCAGCGTAATACAGAACACCGGGGAGCTGTTTTTT

abundance: NA
j_gene: TRBJ2-1
v_gene: TRBV7-2
d_gene: TRBD2
CDR3aa: CASSQTSGGAFGEQFF
CDR3nt: TGTGCCAGCAGCCAGACTAGCGGGGGGGCCTTCGGTGAGCAGTTCTTC

abundance: NA
j_gene: TRBJ2-1
v_gene: TRBV5-6
d_gene: NA
CDR3aa: CASSPQTRYDINEQFF
CDR3nt: TGTGCCAGCAGCCCTCAGACCAGGTATGATATAAATGAGCAGTTCTTC

abundance: once
j_gene: TRBJ2-1
v_gene: TRBV3-1/TRBV3-2
d_gene: TRBD2
CDR3aa: CASSQVLAGGWNEQFF
CDR3nt: TGTGCCAGCAGCCAAGTGCTAGCGGGGGGTTGGAATGAGCAGTTCTTC

abundance: NA
j_gene: TRBJ2-7
v_gene: TRBV5-6
d_gene: TRBD2
CDR3aa: CASSLPGTKGEQYF
CDR3nt: TGTGCCAGCAGCTTACCCGGGACTAAGGGCGAGCAGTACTTC

abundance: once
j_gene: TRBJ1-6
v_gene: TRBV9
d_gene: NA
CDR3aa: CASSLEGVDSPLHF
CDR3nt: TGTGCCAGCAGTCTTGAGGGGGTGGATTCACCCCTCCACTTT

abundance: NA
j_gene: TRBJ2-3
v_gene: TRBV10-3
d_gene: NA
CDR3aa: CAITRETSTDTQYF
CDR3nt: TGTGCCATCACTAGGGAGACTAGCACAGATACGCAGTATTTT

abundance: NA
j_gene: TRBJ1-2
v_gene: TRBV5-1
d_gene: TRBD1
CDR3aa: CASSYGQGSGNYGYTF
CDR3nt: TGCGCCAGCAGCTACGGACAGGGTAGTGGTAACTATGGCTACACCTTC

abundance: NA
j_gene: TRBJ1-5
v_gene: TRBV5-4
d_gene: TRBD1
CDR3aa: CASSPGQDQPQHF
CDR3nt: TGTGCCAGCAGCCCCGGACAGGATCAGCCCCAGCATTTT

abundance: NA
j_gene: TRBJ2-7
v_gene: TRBV6-4
d_gene: NA
CDR3aa: CASSESGTGGSEQYF
CDR3nt: TGTGCCAGCAGTGAGAGTGGGACCGGAGGGTCCGAGCAGTACTTC

abundance: once
j_gene: TRBJ1-6
v_gene: TRBV2
d_gene: NA
CDR3aa: CASSSQGDYNSPLHF
CDR3nt: TGTGCCAGCAGCTCACAGGGAGATTATAATTCACCCCTCCACTTT

abundance: NA
j_gene: TRBJ2-7
v_gene: TRBV7-2
d_gene: TRBD2
CDR3aa: CASSFGLAGGTTYEQYF
CDR3nt: TGTGCCAGCAGCTTTGGACTAGCGGGGGGAACTACCTACGAGCAGTACTTC

abundance: NA
j_gene: TRBJ1-3
v_gene: TRBV3-1/TRBV3-2
d_gene: NA
CDR3aa: CASSPRSIFGNTIYF
CDR3nt: TGTGCCAGCAGCCCCCGGTCGATTTTCGGAAACACCATATATTTT

abundance: NA
j_gene: TRBJ1-1
v_gene: TRBV19
d_gene: TRBD1
CDR3aa: CASNLGTGGTEAFF
CDR3nt: TGTGCCAGTAACCTAGGGACAGGGGGCACTGAAGCTTTCTTT

abundance: NA
j_gene: TRBJ2-5
v_gene: TRBV27
d_gene: NA
CDR3aa: CASGSGGRETQYF
CDR3nt: TGTGCCAGTGGCTCCGGGGGTCGGGAGACCCAGTACTTC